The 3 T cell receptor beta chains given below trace back to one sample, sequenced in a study of T cells after yellow fever vaccination. TCRdb itself ran the 5' RACE reads through MiXCR, one entry per CDR3 protein. The table has 400,000 to 650,000 distinct CDR3 sequences, just over 20% seen once. The sequenced sample was PBMCs, obtained 21 days after the first yellow fever vaccination. These receptor sequences come from a man between 18 and 29 years old who received the YFV17D yellow fever vaccine.

This clonotype came up a few times. This chain uses TRBV5-1 with TRBJ1-1; D possibly corresponds to TRBD1 (6 bases). The CDR3 runs to 13 residues. V lost 3 bases to trimming and J lost 6 bases, with 12 bases between them. The germline V gene has CDR1 SGHRS and CDR2 YFSETQ. This CDR3 reads CASSWGARAEAFF. CDR3 DNA: TGCGCCAGCAGCTGGGGGGCGAGGGCTGAAGCTTTCTTT.

This clonotype was seen many times. The V gene is TRBV9, the J gene TRBJ2-5; TRBD1 might be the D (6 bases). There are 16 residues in the CDR3. V was cut by 4 bases and J by 4 bases, with 20 bases left in between. The germline gives CDR1 SGDLS, CDR2 YYNGEE. The CDR3 loop reads CASSPTAGVQGETQYF. CDR3 DNA sequence: TGTGCCAGCAGCCCAACCGCAGGGGTTCAAGGAGAGACCCAGTACTTC.

V usage is TRBV30 and J usage is TRBJ2-1; D is unresolved. The V gene lost 3 bases and the J gene lost 0 bases, with 6 bases spanning the gap. The V gene's germline CDR1 is GTSNPN and CDR2 SVGIG (reference sequence). This CDR3 has 13 residues. This CDR3 is CAWSFSSYNEQFF. CDR3 nucleotides: TGTGCCTGGAGCTTTAGCTCCTACAATGAGCAGTTCTTC.